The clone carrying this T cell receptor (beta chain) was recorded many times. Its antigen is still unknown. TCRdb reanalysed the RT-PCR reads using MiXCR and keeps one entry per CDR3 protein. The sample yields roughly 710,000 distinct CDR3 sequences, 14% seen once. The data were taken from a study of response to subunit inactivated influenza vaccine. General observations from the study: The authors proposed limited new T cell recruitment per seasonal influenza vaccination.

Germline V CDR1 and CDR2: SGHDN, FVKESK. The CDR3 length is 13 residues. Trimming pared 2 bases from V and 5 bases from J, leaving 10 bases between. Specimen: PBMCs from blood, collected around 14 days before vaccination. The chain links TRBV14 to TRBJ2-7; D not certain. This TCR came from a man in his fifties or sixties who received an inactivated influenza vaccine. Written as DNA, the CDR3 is TGTGCCAGCAGCCAACTAAGTCGGGACGAGCAGTACTTC. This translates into CASSQLSRDEQYF.